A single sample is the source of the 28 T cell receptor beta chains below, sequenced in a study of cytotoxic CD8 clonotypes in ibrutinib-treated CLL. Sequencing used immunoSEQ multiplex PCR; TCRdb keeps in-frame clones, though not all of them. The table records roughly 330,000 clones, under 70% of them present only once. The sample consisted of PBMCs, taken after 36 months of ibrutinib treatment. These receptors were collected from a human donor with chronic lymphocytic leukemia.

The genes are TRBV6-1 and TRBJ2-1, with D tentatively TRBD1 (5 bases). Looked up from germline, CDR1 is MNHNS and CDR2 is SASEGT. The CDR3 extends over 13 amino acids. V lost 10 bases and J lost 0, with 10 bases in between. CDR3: CATSTVSYNEQFF. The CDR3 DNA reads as TGTGCCACCTCGACAGTCTCCTACAATGAGCAGTTCTTC.

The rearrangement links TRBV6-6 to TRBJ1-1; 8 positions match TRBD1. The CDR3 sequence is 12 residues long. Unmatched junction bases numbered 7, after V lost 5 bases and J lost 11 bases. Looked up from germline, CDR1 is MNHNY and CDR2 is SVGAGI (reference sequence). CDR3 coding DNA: TGTGCCAGCAGTCGCCGACAGGGGTCGGCTTTCTTT. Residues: CASSRRQGSAFF.

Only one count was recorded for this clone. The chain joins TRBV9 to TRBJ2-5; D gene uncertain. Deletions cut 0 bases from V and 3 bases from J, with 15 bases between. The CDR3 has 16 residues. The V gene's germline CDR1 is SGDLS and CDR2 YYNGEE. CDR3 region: CASSVGWSGMKETQYF. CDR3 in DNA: TGTGCCAGCAGCGTAGGGTGGTCCGGCATGAAAGAGACCCAGTACTTC.

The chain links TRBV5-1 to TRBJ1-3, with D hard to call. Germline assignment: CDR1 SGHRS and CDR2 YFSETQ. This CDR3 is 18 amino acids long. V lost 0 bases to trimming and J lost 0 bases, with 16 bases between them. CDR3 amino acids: CASSLASRQPSSGNTIYF. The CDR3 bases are TGCGCCAGCAGCTTGGCGTCTCGACAACCGAGCTCTGGAAACACCATATATTTT.

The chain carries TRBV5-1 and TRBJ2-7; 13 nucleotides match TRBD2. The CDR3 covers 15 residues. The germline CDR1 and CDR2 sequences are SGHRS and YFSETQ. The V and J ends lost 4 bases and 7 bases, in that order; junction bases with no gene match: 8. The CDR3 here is CASSPWTSGSREQYF. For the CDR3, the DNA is TGCGCCAGCAGCCCATGGACTAGCGGGAGTCGGGAGCAGTACTTC. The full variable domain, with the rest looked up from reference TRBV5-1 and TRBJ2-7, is KAGVTQTPRYLIKTRGQQVTLSCSPISGHRSVSWYQQTPGQGLQFLFEYFSETQRNKGNFPGRFSGRQFSNSRSEMNVSTLELGDSALYLCASSPWTSGSREQYFGPGTRLTVT.

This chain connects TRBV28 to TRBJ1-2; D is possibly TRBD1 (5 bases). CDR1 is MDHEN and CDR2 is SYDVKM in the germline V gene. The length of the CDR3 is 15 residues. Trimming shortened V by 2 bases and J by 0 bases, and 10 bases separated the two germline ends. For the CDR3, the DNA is TGTGCCAGCAGTTTAGCCGGGGCAACTAACTATGGCTACACCTTC. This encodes CASSLAGATNYGYTF.

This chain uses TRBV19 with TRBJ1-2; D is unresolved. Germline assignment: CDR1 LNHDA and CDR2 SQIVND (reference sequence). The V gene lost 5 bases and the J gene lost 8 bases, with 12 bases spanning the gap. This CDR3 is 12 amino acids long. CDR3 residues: CASSSRTLGYTF. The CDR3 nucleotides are TGTGCCAGTAGTTCGCGGACTCTCGGCTACACCTTC.

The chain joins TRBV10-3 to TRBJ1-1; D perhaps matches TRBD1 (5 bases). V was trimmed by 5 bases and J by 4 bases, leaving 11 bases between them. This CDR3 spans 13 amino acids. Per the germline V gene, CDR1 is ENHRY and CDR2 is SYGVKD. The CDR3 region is CAISTTAGTEAFF. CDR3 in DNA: TGTGCCATCAGTACGACAGCTGGCACTGAAGCTTTCTTT.

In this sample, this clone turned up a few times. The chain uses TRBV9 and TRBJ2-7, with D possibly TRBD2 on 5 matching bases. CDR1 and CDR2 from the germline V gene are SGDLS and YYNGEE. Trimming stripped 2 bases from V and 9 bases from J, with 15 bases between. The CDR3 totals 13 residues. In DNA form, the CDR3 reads TGTGCCAGCAGCGTCACGGAGAGGGCGTCGCAGTACTTC. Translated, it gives CASSVTERASQYF.

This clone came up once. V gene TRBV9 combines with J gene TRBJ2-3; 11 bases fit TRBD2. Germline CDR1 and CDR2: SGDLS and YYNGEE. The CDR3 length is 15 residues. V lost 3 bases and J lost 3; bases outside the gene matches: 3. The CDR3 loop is CASSGGTSGTDTQYF. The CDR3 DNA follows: TGTGCCAGCAGCGGAGGGACTAGCGGAACAGATACGCAGTATTTT.

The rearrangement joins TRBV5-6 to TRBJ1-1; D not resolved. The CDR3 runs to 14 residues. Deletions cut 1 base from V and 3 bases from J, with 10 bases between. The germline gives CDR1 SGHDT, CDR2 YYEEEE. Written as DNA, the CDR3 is TGTGCCAGCAGCTTGCCGGGTTGGGACACTGAAGCTTTCTTT. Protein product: CASSLPGWDTEAFF. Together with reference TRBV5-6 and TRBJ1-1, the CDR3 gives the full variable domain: DAGVTQSPTHLIKTRGQQVTLRCSPKSGHDTVSWYQQALGQGPQFIFQYYEEEERQRGNFPDRFSGHQFPNYSSELNVNALLLGDSALYLCASSLPGWDTEAFFGQGTRLTVV.

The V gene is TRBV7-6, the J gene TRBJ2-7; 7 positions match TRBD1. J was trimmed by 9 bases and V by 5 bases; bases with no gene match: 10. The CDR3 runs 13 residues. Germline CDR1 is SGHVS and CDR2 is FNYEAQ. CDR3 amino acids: CASSKGQAGGQYF. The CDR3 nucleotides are TGTGCCAGCAGCAAAGGACAGGCCGGCGGGCAGTACTTC.

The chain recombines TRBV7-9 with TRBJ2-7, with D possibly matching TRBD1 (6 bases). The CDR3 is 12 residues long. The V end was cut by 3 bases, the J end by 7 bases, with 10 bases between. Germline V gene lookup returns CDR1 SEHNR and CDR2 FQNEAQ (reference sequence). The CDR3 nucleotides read TGTGCCAGCAGCTTGGGGGCGAGGGAGCAGTACTTC. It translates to CASSLGAREQYF.

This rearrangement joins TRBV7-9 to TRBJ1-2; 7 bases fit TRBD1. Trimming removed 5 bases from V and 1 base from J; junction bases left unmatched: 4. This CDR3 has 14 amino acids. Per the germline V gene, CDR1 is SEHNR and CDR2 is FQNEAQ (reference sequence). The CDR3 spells CASSATGVNYGYTF. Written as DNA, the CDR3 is TGTGCCAGCAGCGCCACAGGGGTTAACTATGGCTACACCTTC. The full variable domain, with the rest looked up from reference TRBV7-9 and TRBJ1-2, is DTGVSQNPRHKITKRGQNVTFRCDPISEHNRLYWYRQTLGQGPEFLTYFQNEAQLEKSRLLSDRFSAERPKGSFSTLEIQRTEQGDSAMYLCASSATGVNYGYTFGSGTRLTVV.

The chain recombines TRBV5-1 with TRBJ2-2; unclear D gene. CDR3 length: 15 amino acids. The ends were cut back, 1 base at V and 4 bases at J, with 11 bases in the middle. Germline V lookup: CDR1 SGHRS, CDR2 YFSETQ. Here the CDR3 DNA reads TGCGCCAGCAGCTTGCTCCGAGAGAGCACCGGGGAGCTGTTTTTT. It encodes CASSLLRESTGELFF.

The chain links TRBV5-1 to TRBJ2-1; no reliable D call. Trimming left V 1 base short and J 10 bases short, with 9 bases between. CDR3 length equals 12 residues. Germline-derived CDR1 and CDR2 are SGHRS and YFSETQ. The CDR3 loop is CASSLRVGEQFF. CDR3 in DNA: TGCGCCAGCAGCTTGCGGGTTGGCGAGCAGTTCTTC.

The CDR3 coding sequence is TGCAGCGTTGACGACGACCGGGCGCTGACCTTC. Translation: CSVDDDRALTF. The gene calls are TRBV29-1 and TRBJ1-2; no clear D gene. Per germline, CDR1 SQVTM and CDR2 ANQGSEA. V was shortened by 3 bases and J by 14 bases, with 16 bases between the two germline ends. The CDR3 runs to 11 residues.

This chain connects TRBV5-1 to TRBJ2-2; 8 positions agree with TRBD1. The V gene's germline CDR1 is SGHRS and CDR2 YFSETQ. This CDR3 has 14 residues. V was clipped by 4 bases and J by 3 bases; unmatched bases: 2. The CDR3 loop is CASSVTGDTGELFF. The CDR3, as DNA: TGCGCCAGCAGCGTGACAGGGGACACCGGGGAGCTGTTTTTT. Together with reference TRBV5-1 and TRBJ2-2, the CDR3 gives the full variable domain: KAGVTQTPRYLIKTRGQQVTLSCSPISGHRSVSWYQQTPGQGLQFLFEYFSETQRNKGNFPGRFSGRQFSNSRSEMNVSTLELGDSALYLCASSVTGDTGELFFGEGSRLTVL.

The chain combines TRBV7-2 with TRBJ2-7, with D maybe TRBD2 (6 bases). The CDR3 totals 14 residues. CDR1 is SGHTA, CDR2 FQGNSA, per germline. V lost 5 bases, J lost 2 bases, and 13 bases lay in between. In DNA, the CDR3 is TGTGCCAGCAGCGGGGGGTTTGGACCCTACGAGCAGTACTTC. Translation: CASSGGFGPYEQYF.

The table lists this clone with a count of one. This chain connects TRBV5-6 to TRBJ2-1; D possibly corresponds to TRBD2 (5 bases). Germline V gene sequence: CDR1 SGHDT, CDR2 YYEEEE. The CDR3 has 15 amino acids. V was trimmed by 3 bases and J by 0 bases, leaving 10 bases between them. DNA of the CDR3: TGTGCCAGCAGCTACTCGGGGTCCTCCTACAATGAGCAGTTCTTC. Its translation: CASSYSGSSYNEQFF.

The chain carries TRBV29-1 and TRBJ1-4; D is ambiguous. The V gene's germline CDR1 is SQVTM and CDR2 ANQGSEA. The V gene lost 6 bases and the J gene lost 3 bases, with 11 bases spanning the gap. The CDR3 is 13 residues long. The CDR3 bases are TGCAGCGTGGTTTGGGGAGCTAATGAAAAACTGTTTTTT. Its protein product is CSVVWGANEKLFF.

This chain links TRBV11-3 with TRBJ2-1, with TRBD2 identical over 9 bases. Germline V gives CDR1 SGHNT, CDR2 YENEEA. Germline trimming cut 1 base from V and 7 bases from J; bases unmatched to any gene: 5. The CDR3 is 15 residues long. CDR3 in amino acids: CASSLVSGGGNEQFF. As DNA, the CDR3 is TGTGCCAGCAGCTTAGTTAGCGGGGGTGGAAATGAGCAGTTCTTC.

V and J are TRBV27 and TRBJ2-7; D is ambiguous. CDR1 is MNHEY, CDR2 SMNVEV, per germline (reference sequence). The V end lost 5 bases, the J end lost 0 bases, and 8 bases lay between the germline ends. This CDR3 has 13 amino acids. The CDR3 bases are TGTGCCAGCAGTCCTAGGGTCTCCTACGAGCAGTACTTC. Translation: CASSPRVSYEQYF.

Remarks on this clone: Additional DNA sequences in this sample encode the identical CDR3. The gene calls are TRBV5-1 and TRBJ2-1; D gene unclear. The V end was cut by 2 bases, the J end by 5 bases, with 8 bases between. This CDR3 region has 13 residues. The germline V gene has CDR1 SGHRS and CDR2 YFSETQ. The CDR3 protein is CASSLGPNNEQFF. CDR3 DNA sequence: TGCGCCAGCAGCTTAGGTCCTAACAATGAGCAGTTCTTC.

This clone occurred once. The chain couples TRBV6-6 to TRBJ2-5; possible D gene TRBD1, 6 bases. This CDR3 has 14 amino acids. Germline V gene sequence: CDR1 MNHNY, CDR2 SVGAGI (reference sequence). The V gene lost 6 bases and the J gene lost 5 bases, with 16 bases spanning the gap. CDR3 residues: CASSPGVGRETQYF. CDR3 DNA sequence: TGTGCCAGCAGCCCAGGGGTGGGGCGGGAGACCCAGTACTTC.

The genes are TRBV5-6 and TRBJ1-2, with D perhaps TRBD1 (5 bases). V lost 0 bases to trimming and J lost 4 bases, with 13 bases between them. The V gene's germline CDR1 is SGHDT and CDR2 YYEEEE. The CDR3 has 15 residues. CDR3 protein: CASSLDLGGSYGYTF. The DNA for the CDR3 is TGTGCCAGCAGCTTGGATCTGGGGGGGAGCTATGGCTACACCTTC.

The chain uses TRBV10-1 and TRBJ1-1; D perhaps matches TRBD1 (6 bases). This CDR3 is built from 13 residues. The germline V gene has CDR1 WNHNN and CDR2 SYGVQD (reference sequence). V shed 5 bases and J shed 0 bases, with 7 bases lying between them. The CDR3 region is CASSQGMNTEAFF. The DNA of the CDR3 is TGCGCCAGCAGTCAGGGGATGAACACTGAAGCTTTCTTT.

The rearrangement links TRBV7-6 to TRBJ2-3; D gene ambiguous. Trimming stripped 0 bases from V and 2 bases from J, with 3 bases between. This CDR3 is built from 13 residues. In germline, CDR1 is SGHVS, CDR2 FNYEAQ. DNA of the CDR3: TGTGCCAGCAGCTTAGCGCTCACAGATACGCAGTATTTT. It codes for CASSLALTDTQYF.